The 6 T cell receptor beta chains reported below all come from one sample, sequenced in a study of tumor and adjacent non-tumor tissue in lung cancer. TCRbeta libraries were built with three rounds of nested PCR, modified from ARM-PCR. TCRdb fed the multiplex PCR reads into MiXCR, producing one record per CDR3 protein. In the table there are tens of thousands of distinct CDR3 sequences, 61% of which are singletons. No cell sorting was done before RNA was extracted from the tissue. This non-tumor lung sample came from over 3 cm beyond the tumor edge. The material sequenced was distant non-tumor lung tissue. The source is a man aged 65-85 years with non-small cell lung cancer.

This clonotype was seen a few times. The CDR3 is CSAFSGGDLTDTQYF. The CDR3 DNA sequence: TGCAGTGCTTTCAGCGGGGGGGACCTCACAGATACGCAGTATTTT. The chain is built from TRBV20-1 and TRBJ2-3; 10 nucleotides align to TRBD2. From germline, CDR1 is DFQATT and CDR2 SNEGSKA (reference sequence). Trimming at V came to 5 bases and at J to 2 bases, leaving 7 bases not matched to a gene. The CDR3 loop spans 15 amino acids.

This clonotype was detected only a few times. The rearrangement uses TRBV5-8 and TRBJ2-4; weak D call: TRBD1 (5 bases). Looked up from germline, CDR1 is SGHTS and CDR2 is YDEGEE. The CDR3 length is 15 residues. V lost 0 bases and J 12 bases, leaving 19 bases between the germline ends. The CDR3 spells CASSLALSGSPNQYF. The CDR3, as DNA: TGTGCCAGCAGCTTGGCACTTTCAGGGTCCCCCAATCAGTACTTC.

This clonotype turned up a few times. A junction end diverges from the germline sequence, so it may reflect a read error. The rearrangement joins TRBV5-1 to TRBJ2-5, with D hard to call. The germline V gene encodes CDR1 SGHRS and CDR2 YFSETQ. There are 16 residues in the CDR3. The CDR3 DNA follows: TGCACCAGCAGCTTGTCGGGCAGTCAAAACGGGGAGACCCAGTACTTC. Translation gives CTSSLSGSQNGETQYF.

This clonotype was observed a single time. A much larger clone differs by one base, so this may be a read error. The chain recombines TRBV12-3 or TRBV12-4 with TRBJ1-1; D unclear. The germline V and J ends were trimmed by 7 bases and 6 bases, with 21 bases remaining between them. This CDR3 contains 15 residues. Written as DNA, the CDR3 is TGTGCCAGCACGAGCGGTTCCGTTCTGACCTCTGAAGCTTTCTTT. Its translation: CASTSGSVLTSEAFF.

This clonotype was counted many times. The chain links TRBV29-1 to TRBJ2-7; maybe TRBD1 (5 bases). The V gene's germline CDR1 is SQVTM and CDR2 ANQGSEA. CDR3 size: 13 residues. With 4 bases removed from V and 5 bases from J, the gap between germline ends came to 15 bases. DNA for the CDR3: TGCAGCGTTGTAGAGGCAGGGCACCACGAGCAGTACTTC. Translation gives CSVVEAGHHEQYF.

The DNA of the CDR3 is TGCAGTGCCCGCCTCCAGGGGCTTAGCGGGTGCCGTTGGGAGACCCAGTACTTC. It yields the protein CSARLQGLSGCRWETQYF. J is TRBJ2-5 and V is TRBV20-1, with D possibly being TRBD2 (7 bases). Trimming cost V 6 bases and J 5 bases, with 31 bases left between them. The germline gives CDR1 DFQATT, CDR2 SNEGSKA (reference sequence). CDR3 length equals 18 residues.